Listed here are 22 T cell receptor beta chains from one sample, sequenced in a study of blood T cell repertoires in COVID-19. Measured with immunoSEQ multiplex PCR; TCRdb has only the in-frame clones, and not every one. Of 400,000 to 450,000 clones in the sample, more than 70% were seen once. Sequenced material: peripheral blood. These receptors were collected from a woman in her 50s with COVID-19, enrolled during active disease.

This rearrangement joins TRBV19 to TRBJ2-3; the match to TRBD2 covers 13 bases. CDR3 length: 13 residues. CDR1 LNHDA and CDR2 SQIVND come from the germline V gene (reference sequence). V shed 5 bases, J shed 9 bases, and the junction held 2 bases outside the gene matches. CDR3 amino acids: CASSELAGGTQYF. The DNA for the CDR3 is TGTGCCAGTAGTGAACTAGCGGGGGGGACGCAGTATTTT.

V and J are TRBV3-1 (or the pseudogene TRBV3-2) and TRBJ1-5; no reliable D call. Germline lookup yields CDR1 LGHDT and CDR2 YNNKEL (reference sequence). V lost 5 bases, J lost 3 bases, and 11 bases lay in between. The CDR3 contains 14 residues. CDR3 in DNA: TGTGCCAGCAGCAAAGGGAGTGTCAATCAGCCCCAGCATTTT. Residues: CASSKGSVNQPQHF.

A few counts support this clone. This chain links TRBV19 with TRBJ1-5, with a possible D match to TRBD1 (5 bases). Germline CDR1 reads LNHDA; CDR2 reads SQIVND (reference sequence). Between the trimmed V and J ends, which lost 2 bases and 0 bases, there was a span of 8 bases. This CDR3 has 15 amino acids. CDR3 amino acids: CASSIWGDSNQPQHF. For the CDR3, the DNA is TGTGCCAGTAGTATATGGGGGGATAGCAATCAGCCCCAGCATTTT.

This clone appeared a single time. This chain uses TRBV10-1 with TRBJ1-2; 9 bases fit TRBD1. The germline gives CDR1 WNHNN, CDR2 SYGVQD (reference sequence). V shed 5 bases and J 6 bases; nucleotides not matched to a gene: 4. This CDR3 has 13 residues. CDR3 residues: CASSPGTGHGYTF. Written as DNA, the CDR3 is TGCGCCAGCAGTCCCGGGACAGGGCATGGCTACACCTTC.

The CDR3 region has the DNA TGTGCCAGCAGCCAAGCCGAGACCCAGTACTTC. Residues: CASSQAETQYF. The chain combines TRBV5-8 with TRBJ2-5; D ambiguous. CDR1 and CDR2 from the germline V gene are SGHTS and YDEGEE. The V and J ends lost 4 bases and 5 bases respectively, with 6 bases between them. This CDR3 region has 11 residues.

This clone turned up a few times. This sequence joins TRBV6-5 and TRBJ1-1, with TRBD1 as a possible D gene (5 bases). This CDR3 comprises 13 residues. Looked up from germline, CDR1 is MNHEY and CDR2 is SVGAGI. Trimming removed 6 bases from V and 2 bases from J, with 10 bases in between. The CDR3: CASRRGTNTEAFF. Written as DNA, the CDR3 is TGTGCCAGCAGACGGGGGACCAACACTGAAGCTTTCTTT.

The V and J genes are TRBV15 and TRBJ2-3; 8 bases match TRBD2. The CDR3 contains 17 residues. V was pared by 3 bases and J by 5 bases, with 13 bases of the junction left unmatched. Germline CDR1 is LNHNV and CDR2 is YYDKDF (reference sequence). CDR3 DNA sequence: TGTGCCACCAGCAGGACCCCGTTCGGGGGGGACGGAGATACGCAGTATTTT. Translation gives CATSRTPFGGDGDTQYF.

J is TRBJ1-1 and V is TRBV7-6, with a tentative D call TRBD1 (6 bases). There are 14 residues in the CDR3. Trimming cost V 1 base and J 5 bases, with 11 bases left between them. CDR1 and CDR2 (germline): SGHVS, FNYEAQ. CDR3 DNA sequence: TGTGCCAGCAGCTTAGGAGGCAGGGGAACTGAAGCTTTCTTT. It yields the protein CASSLGGRGTEAFF.

This clone was detected only once. The rearrangement uses TRBV5-1 and TRBJ2-4, with 7 bases lining up with TRBD1. J was trimmed by 3 bases and V by 0 bases; bases with no gene match: 6. The CDR3 extends over 16 amino acids. From germline, CDR1 is SGHRS and CDR2 YFSETQ. CDR3 region: CASSLGGGSVKNIQYF. CDR3 DNA: TGCGCCAGCAGCTTGGGAGGGGGCTCGGTCAAAAACATTCAGTACTTC.

This chain connects TRBV5-4 to TRBJ1-5, with no clear D. The V and J ends lost 3 bases and 1 base respectively, with 14 bases between them. The length of the CDR3 is 16 residues. CDR1 is SGHNT and CDR2 is YYREEE in the germline V gene (reference sequence). CDR3 loop: CASSWGGQQSNQPQHF. As DNA, the CDR3 is TGTGCCAGCAGCTGGGGAGGGCAGCAGAGCAATCAGCCCCAGCATTTT.

This clone was observed once. Here the CDR3 reads CASSLGIYEQYF. DNA for the CDR3: TGTGCCAGCAGCTTAGGTATTTACGAGCAGTACTTC. The V gene is TRBV11-2, the J gene TRBJ2-7; D uncertain. The germline V and J ends were trimmed by 1 base and 4 bases, with 5 bases remaining between them. This CDR3 has 12 residues. CDR1 is SGHAT, CDR2 FQNNGV, per germline.

The chain links TRBV28 to TRBJ1-2; the D gene is possibly TRBD1 (6 bases). V gave up 10 bases and J gave up 5 bases, with 17 bases separating them. The CDR3 runs to 13 residues. Germline V lookup: CDR1 MDHEN, CDR2 SYDVKM. CDR3 region: CATGTGNRYGYTF. As DNA, the CDR3 is TGTGCCACGGGTACAGGGAATAGGTATGGCTACACCTTC.

The chain recombines TRBV30 with TRBJ1-1; maybe TRBD1 (5 bases). Trimming cost V 2 bases and J 11 bases, with 27 bases left between them. Germline CDR1 is GTSNPN and CDR2 is SVGIG (reference sequence). The CDR3 has 16 amino acids. This chain's CDR3 is CAWSSPGLKFLWEAFF. CDR3 nucleotide sequence: TGTGCCTGGAGTAGTCCGGGACTCAAGTTTTTGTGGGAGGCTTTCTTT. Supplemented by reference TRBV30 and TRBJ1-1, the full variable domain reads SQTIHQWPATLVQPVGSPLSLECTVEGTSNPNLYWYRQAAGRGLQLLFYSVGIGQISSEVPQNLSASRPQDRQFILSSKKLLLSDSGFYLCAWSSPGLKFLWEAFFGQGTRLTVV.

CDR3: CAWNNGEGSGYTF. For the CDR3, the DNA is TGTGCCTGGAATAACGGGGAAGGGTCTGGCTACACCTTC. This rearrangement joins TRBV30 to TRBJ1-2; D ambiguous. Between the trimmed V and J ends, which lost 4 bases and 7 bases, there was a span of 16 bases. From germline, CDR1 is GTSNPN and CDR2 SVGIG (reference sequence). This CDR3 is 13 amino acids long.

The chain joins TRBV12-3 or TRBV12-4 to TRBJ2-3; D is perhaps TRBD1 (5 bases). The CDR3 spans 13 residues. The V end was cut by 7 bases, the J end by 3 bases, with 11 bases between. CDR3 in amino acids: CASISGWTDTQYF. The CDR3 region has the DNA TGTGCCAGCATATCAGGGTGGACAGATACGCAGTATTTT.

This clone was seen only a few times. V is TRBV9 and J is TRBJ1-2; D possibly corresponds to TRBD1 (6 bases). Germline V gene sequence: CDR1 SGDLS, CDR2 YYNGEE. With 0 bases removed from V and 3 bases from J, the gap between germline ends came to 9 bases. This CDR3 has 14 amino acids. CDR3 DNA: TGTGCCAGCAGCGTAGCGACAGGCCACTATGGCTACACCTTC. It encodes CASSVATGHYGYTF. The whole variable domain, remainder taken from reference TRBV9 and TRBJ1-2, is DSGVTQTPKHLITATGQRVTLRCSPRSGDLSVYWYQQSLDQGLQFLIQYYNGEERAKGNILERFSAQQFPDLHSELNLSSLELGDSALYFCASSVATGHYGYTFGSGTRLTVV.

The rearrangement uses TRBV13 and TRBJ2-1; TRBD2 agrees at 11 bases. The germline V gene encodes CDR1 PRHDT and CDR2 FYEKMQ (reference sequence). CDR3 size: 17 residues. V lost 5 bases, J lost 7 bases, and 13 bases stayed unmatched. CDR3 loop: CASSSPSSGGLGNEQFF. CDR3 DNA: TGTGCCAGCAGCAGCCCTTCTAGCGGGGGGTTGGGTAATGAGCAGTTCTTC.

Of note for this clone: Other DNA sequences of this sample code for an identical CDR3. The chain uses TRBV12-3 or TRBV12-4 and TRBJ2-5, with no clear D. V lost 2 bases, J lost 5 bases, and 6 bases lay in between. This CDR3 comprises 12 residues. CDR3 in amino acids: CASSLRGETQYF. As DNA, the CDR3 is TGTGCCAGCAGTTTACGCGGCGAGACCCAGTACTTC.

This clone was observed once. This sequence joins TRBV6-6 and TRBJ1-5, with D tentatively TRBD1 (5 bases). The CDR3 extends over 13 amino acids. Trimming took off 5 bases at V and 3 bases at J, with 8 bases between the two ends. The germline V gene encodes CDR1 MNHNY and CDR2 SVGAGI (reference sequence). The CDR3 sequence: CASSQQDNQPQHF. CDR3 nucleotides: TGTGCCAGCAGTCAACAGGACAATCAGCCCCAGCATTTT.

J is TRBJ2-1 and V is TRBV2; D is ambiguous. There are 13 residues in the CDR3. V lost 2 bases and J lost 10, with 12 bases in between. CDR1 and CDR2 from the germline V gene are SNHLY and FYNNEI. CDR3 sequence: CASSERAPREQFF. In nucleotides, the CDR3 is TGTGCCAGCAGTGAACGAGCCCCTAGAGAGCAGTTCTTC.

This chain connects TRBV11-1 to TRBJ1-2; D call uncertain. The CDR3 has 13 amino acids. The V gene's germline CDR1 is SGHAT and CDR2 FQDESV (reference sequence). V was pared by 5 bases and J by 4 bases, with 11 bases between. The CDR3 reads CASSLQASYGYTF. In DNA, the CDR3 is TGTGCCAGCAGCCTCCAGGCCTCCTATGGCTACACCTTC.

The chain combines TRBV9 with TRBJ1-5; D remains ambiguous. Looked up from germline, CDR1 is SGDLS and CDR2 is YYNGEE. CDR3 size: 14 residues. V dropped 4 bases and J dropped 6 bases, with 14 bases sitting between them. The CDR3: CASSQGREGQPQHF. The CDR3 DNA reads TGTGCCAGCAGCCAAGGAAGGGAGGGTCAGCCCCAGCATTTT.